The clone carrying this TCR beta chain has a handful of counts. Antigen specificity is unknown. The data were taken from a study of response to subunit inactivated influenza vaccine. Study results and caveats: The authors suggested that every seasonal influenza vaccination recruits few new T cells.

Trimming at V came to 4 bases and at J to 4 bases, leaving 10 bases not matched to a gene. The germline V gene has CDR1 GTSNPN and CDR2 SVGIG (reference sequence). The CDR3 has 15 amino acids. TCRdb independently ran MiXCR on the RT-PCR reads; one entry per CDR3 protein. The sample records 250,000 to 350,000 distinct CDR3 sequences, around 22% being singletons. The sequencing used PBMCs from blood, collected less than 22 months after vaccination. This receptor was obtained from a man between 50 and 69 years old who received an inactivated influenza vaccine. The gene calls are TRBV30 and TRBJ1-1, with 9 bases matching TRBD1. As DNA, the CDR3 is TGTGCCTGGAACTGGGGGACAGGGCTAGTCACTGAAGCTTTCTTT. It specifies CAWNWGTGLVTEAFF.